This entry features one TCR beta chain sequence. The antigen it binds to is not known. Base qualities are not recorded, but no much larger clone differs from it by a single base. This sample stems from a study of T cells after yellow fever vaccination (dated by TCRdb to 2018 to 2020). The study in broad terms: Libraries from fractions with low cell numbers were prepared with the SMART-Seq v4 Ultra Low Input RNA kit. To track T-cell clones before and after primary and booster YFV17D yellow fever vaccination, bulk TCR alpha and beta repertoires were sequenced longitudinally. Two healthy male donors, one aged 18 to 29 and one aged 30 to 40 years, made up the cohort. Bulk PBMC replicates and cell subsets were isolated from blood drawn at multiple timepoints before and after both primary and secondary immunization.

TCR cDNA was synthesized by 5'RACE template switching, through which a universal primer site and unique molecular identifiers were introduced. Priming of cDNA synthesis was performed from both the TCR alpha and TCR beta constant segments. Libraries were amplified in two PCR steps, with sample barcodes and sequencing adapters added in the second step. Sequencing of the libraries was done on either Illumina HiSeq 2500 (2x100 bp) or NovaSeq (2x150 bp). The authors' analysis ran thus. MIGEC was used to demultiplex reads and collapse the reads into UMI consensus sequences, and MiXCR was used for V(D)J alignment. Using edgeR on replicate PBMC samples, clonotypes were called vaccine-responding if FDR was below 0.01 and the log2 fold change was above 5 up to day 15. Each bulk clonotype received a CD4 or CD8 identity based on whether the sequenced CD4 or CD8 repertoire contained that clonotype at higher abundance. TCRdb reprocessed the public reads (quality trimming at Q25 with fastp, clone calling with MiXCR) and kept in-frame beta chains. All rows with the same CDR3 protein become a single entry with the most common DNA and genes. These V and J calls rely on TCRdb rather than the paper's analysis. This sample lists a few hundred thousand distinct CDR3 sequences; about 6.9% were detected once. Over 15% of the sample is taken by the ten largest.

What the research found in general, with its limitations: Computational filtering was needed because FACS-sorted repertoires could contain abundant contaminating clonotypes from the bulk population. Because only two donors were included in the study, the extent to which the findings can be generalized is limited. Compared with the primary T-cell response, the secondary T-cell response was weaker but faster, peaking on day 5 rather than day 15. Most clones expanded after primary vaccination (approximately 96% of CD4 and roughly 90% of CD8) were re-detected after the booster, suggesting that broad memory maintenance occurred. A small fraction of clonotypes appeared in both the CD4 and CD8 compartments, likely as a result of convergent recombination.

Interpreted using the paper, the treatment or condition label stands for: live attenuated yellow fever vaccine strain. At each blood-draw timepoint, two biological replicates of bulk PBMCs were collected. PBMCs were isolated from peripheral blood using a standard Ficoll-Paque protocol. RNA was extracted with TriZol from bulk PBMCs, CD4 and CD8 fractions, and dextramer-positive and dextramer-negative fractions. The germline V gene (reference sequence) provides CDR1 PRHDT and CDR2 FYEKMQ. Counted from cysteine to phenylalanine, this CDR3 has 16 amino acids. The retained sequence is limited to the CDR3, 48 bases, with the frame set at the first base. The V end gives up 5 bases and the J end 3 bases, leaving 12 bases in the junction not matched to a gene.

Recombination joined TRBV13 with TRBJ2-7; 8 bases in the junction line up with TRBD1. The sample consisted of PBMCs, taken approximately 47 days after the first yellow fever vaccination. The sequence derives from a man younger than 30 who received the YFV17D yellow fever vaccine. The CDR3 sequence is CASSVSGQERDYEQYF. The sequenced DNA: TGTGCCAGCAGCGTGTCGGGACAGGAAAGGGACTACGAGCAGTACTTC.